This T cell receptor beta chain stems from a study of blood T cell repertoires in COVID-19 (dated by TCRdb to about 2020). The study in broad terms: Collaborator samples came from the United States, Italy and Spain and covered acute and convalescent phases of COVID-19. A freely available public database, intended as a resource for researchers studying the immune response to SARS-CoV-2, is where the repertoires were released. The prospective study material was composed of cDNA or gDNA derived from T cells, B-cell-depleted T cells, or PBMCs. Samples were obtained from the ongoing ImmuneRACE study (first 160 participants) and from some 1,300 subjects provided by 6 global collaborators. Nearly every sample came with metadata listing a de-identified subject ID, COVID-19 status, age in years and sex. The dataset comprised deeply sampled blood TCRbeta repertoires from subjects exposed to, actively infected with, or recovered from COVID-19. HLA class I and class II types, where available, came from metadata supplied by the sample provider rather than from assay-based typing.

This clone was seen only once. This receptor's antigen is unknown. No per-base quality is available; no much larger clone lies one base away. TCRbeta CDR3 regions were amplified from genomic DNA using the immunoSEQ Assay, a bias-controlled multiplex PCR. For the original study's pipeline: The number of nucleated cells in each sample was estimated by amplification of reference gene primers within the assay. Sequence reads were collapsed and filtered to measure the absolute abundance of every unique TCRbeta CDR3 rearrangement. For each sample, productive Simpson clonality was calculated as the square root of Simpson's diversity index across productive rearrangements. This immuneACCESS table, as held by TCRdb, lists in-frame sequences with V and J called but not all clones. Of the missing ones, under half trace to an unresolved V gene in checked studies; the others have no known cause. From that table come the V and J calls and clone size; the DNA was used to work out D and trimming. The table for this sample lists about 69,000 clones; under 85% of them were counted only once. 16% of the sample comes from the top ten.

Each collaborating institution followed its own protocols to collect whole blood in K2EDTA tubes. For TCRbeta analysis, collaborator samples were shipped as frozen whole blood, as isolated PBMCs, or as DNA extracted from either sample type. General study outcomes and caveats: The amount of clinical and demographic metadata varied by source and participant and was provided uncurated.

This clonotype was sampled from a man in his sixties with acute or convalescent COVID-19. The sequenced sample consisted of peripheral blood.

CDR3 loop: CASSPTGVPNEKLFF. The base sequence is TGTGCCAGCAGCCCCACAGGGGTCCCGAATGAAAAACTGTTTTTT. The rearranged segments are TRBV5-4 and TRBJ1-4; 7 bases in between match TRBD1. Taken from cysteine to phenylalanine, the CDR3 has 15 residues. Of the read, only the CDR3 DNA is kept; its 45 bases are in frame from base 1. The germline V gene (reference sequence) supplies CDR1 SGHNT and CDR2 YYREEE. Germline trimming amounts to 4 bases on V and 5 bases on J, with 8 as the count of junction bases outside the gene matches.